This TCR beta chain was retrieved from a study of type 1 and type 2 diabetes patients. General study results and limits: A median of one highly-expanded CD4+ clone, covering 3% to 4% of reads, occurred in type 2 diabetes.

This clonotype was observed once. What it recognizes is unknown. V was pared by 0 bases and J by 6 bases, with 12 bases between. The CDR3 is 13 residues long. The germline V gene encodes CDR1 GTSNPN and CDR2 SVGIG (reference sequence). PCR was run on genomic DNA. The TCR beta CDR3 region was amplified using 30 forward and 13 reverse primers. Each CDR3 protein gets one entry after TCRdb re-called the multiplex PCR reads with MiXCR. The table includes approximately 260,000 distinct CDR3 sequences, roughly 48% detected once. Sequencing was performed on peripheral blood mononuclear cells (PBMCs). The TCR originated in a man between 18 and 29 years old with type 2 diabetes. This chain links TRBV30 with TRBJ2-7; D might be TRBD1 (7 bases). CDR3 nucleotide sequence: TGTGCCTGGAGTGTACTAGCAGGGGGCGAGCAGTACTTC. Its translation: CAWSVLAGGEQYF.